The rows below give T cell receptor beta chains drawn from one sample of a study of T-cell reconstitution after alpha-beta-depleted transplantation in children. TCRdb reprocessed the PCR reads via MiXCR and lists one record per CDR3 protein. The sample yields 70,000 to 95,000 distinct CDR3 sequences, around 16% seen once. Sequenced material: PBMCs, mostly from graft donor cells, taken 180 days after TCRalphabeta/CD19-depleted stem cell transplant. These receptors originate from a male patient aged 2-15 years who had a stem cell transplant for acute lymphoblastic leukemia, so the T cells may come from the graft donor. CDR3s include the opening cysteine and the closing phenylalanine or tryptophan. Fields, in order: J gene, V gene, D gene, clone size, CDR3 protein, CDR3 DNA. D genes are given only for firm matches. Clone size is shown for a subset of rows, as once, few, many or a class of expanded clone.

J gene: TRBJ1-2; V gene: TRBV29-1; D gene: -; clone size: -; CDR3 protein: CSVDPAVVF; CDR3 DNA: TGCAGCGTTGATCCGGCCGTAGTCTTC
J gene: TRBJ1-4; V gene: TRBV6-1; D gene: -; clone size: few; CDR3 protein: CASTSRSLSEKLFF; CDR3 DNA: TGTGCCAGCACGTCTCGGAGCTTAAGTGAAAAACTGTTTTTT
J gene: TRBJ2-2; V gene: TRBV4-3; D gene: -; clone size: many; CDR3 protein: CASSQDWETGELFF; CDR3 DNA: TGCGCCAGCAGCCAAGACTGGGAGACCGGGGAGCTGTTTTTT
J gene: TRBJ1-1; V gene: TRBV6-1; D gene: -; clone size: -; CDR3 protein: CASSPEFSSTEAFF; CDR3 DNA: TGTGCCAGCAGCCCTGAATTTTCTTCCACTGAAGCTTTCTTT
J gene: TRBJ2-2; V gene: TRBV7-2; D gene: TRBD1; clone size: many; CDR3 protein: CASSPGTGKGTGELFF; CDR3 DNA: TGTGCCAGCAGCCCTGGGACAGGGAAGGGAACCGGGGAGCTGTTTTTT
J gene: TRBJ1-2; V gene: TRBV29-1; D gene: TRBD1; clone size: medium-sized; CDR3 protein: CSVGGQGHYGYTF; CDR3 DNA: TGCAGCGTTGGGGGACAGGGGCACTATGGCTACACCTTC
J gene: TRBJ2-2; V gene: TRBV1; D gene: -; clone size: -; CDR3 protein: CTSSQDRLTGELFF; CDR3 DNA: TGCACCAGCAGCCAAGATCGGCTTACCGGGGAGCTGTTTTTT
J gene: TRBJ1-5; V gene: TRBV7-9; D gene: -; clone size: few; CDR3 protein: CASTEPQHF; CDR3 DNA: TGTGCCAGCACCGAGCCCCAGCATTTT
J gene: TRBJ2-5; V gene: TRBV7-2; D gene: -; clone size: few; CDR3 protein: CASSLARAKTQYF; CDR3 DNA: TGTGCCAGCAGCTTAGCCAGGGCGAAGACCCAGTACTTC
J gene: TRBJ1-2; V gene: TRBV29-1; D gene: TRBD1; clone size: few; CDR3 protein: CSVEARGLSGGYTF; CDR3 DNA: TGCAGCGTTGAGGCCAGGGGGCTTTCTGGTGGCTACACCTTC
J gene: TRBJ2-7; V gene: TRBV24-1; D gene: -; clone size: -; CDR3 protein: CATSLGGAYEQYF; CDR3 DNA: TGTGCCACCAGTCTCGGGGGCGCCTACGAGCAGTACTTC
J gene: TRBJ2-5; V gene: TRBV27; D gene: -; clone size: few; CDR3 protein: CASSPVKWEKETQYF; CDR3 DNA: TGTGCCAGCAGTCCCGTAAAATGGGAGAAAGAGACCCAGTACTTC
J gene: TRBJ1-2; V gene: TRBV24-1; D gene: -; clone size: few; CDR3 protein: CATSDSGTAYGYTF; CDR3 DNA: TGTGCCACCAGTGACTCCGGGACGGCCTATGGCTACACCTTC
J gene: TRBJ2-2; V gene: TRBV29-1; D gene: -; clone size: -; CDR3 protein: CSVELDRVTGELFF; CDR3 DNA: TGCAGCGTTGAGTTAGACAGAGTCACCGGGGAGCTGTTTTTT
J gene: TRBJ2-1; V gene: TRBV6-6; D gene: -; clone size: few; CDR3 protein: CASSITGFWFF; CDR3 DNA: TGTGCCAGCAGTATAACAGGGTTTTGGTTCTTC
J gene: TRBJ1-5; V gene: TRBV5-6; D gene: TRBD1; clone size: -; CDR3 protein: CASSLGGTGDQPQHF; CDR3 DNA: TGTGCCAGCAGCTTGGGAGGGACAGGGGATCAGCCCCAGCATTTT
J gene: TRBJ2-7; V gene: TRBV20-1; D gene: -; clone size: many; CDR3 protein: CSATPGTHTGEQYF; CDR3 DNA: TGCAGTGCTACCCCCGGGACTCACACGGGAGAGCAGTACTTC
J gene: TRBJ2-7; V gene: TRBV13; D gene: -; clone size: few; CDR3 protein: CASTFGQFYEQYF; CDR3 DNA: TGTGCCAGCACCTTTGGCCAATTCTACGAGCAGTACTTC
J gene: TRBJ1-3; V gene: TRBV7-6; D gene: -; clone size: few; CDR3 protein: CASSLVVGHLSGNTIYF; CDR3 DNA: TGTGCCAGCAGCTTAGTAGTGGGACACCTCTCTGGAAACACCATATATTTT
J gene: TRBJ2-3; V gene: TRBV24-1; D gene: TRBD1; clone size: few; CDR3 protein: CATSAPGQGADTQYF; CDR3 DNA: TGTGCCACCAGTGCTCCGGGACAGGGTGCAGATACGCAGTATTTT